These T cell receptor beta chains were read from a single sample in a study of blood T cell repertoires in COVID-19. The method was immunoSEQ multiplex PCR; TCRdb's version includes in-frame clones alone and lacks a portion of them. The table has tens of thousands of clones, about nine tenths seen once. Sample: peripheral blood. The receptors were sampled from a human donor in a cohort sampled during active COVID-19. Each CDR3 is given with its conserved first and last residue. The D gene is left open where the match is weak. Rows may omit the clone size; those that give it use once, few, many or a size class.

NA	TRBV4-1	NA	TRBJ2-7	TGCGCCAGCAGCCAAGACGGGGACTTATCGAGCGAGCAGTACTTC	CASSQDGDLSSEQYF
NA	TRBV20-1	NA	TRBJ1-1	TGCAGTGCAAGTTCGGGACTCAACACTGAAGCTTTCTTT	CSASSGLNTEAFF
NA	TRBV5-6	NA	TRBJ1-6	TGTGCCCGCAGCTTGGGGGCGGGGGGGAATTCACCCCTCCACTTT	CARSLGAGGNSPLHF
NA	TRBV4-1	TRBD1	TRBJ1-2	TGCGCCAGCAGCCAACATACAACGGACAGGGGGGACTATGGCTACACCTTC	CASSQHTTDRGDYGYTF
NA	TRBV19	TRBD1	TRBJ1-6	TGTGCCAGTAGTATAGATCCGACAGGACAGGGCGGCTCACCCCTCCACTTT	CASSIDPTGQGGSPLHF
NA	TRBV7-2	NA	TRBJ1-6	TGTGCCAGCAGCTTAGAGGCCGCAGGGAATTCAGACCTCCACTTT	CASSLEAAGNSDLHF
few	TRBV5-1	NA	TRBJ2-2	TGCGCCAGCAGCTTACGAGGGATGAACACCGGGGAGCTGTTTTTT	CASSLRGMNTGELFF
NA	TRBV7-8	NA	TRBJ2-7	TGTGCCAGCAGCTTAGGCACCGGAGGGCGCTCCTACGAGCAGTACTTC	CASSLGTGGRSYEQYF
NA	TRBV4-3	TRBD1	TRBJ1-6	TGCGCCAGCAGCCAAGACCCGACAGGGGGTACTTCACCCCTCCACTTT	CASSQDPTGGTSPLHF
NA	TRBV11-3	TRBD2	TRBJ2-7	TGTGCCAGCAGCTTAGAGCGGGGGACCGAGCAGTACTTC	CASSLERGTEQYF
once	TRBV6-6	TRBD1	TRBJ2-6	TGTGCCAGCAGTCCCGGGACAGGGGGCCCTGGGGCCAACGTCCTGACTTTC	CASSPGTGGPGANVLTF
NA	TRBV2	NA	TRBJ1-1	TGTGCCAGCATTTCAGACAGGAACACTGAAGCTTTCTTT	CASISDRNTEAFF
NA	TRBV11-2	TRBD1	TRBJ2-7	TGTGCCAGCAGCCCTCTCAAGGGGGCTTACGAGCAGTACTTC	CASSPLKGAYEQYF
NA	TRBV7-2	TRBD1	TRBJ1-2	TGTGCCAGCAGCTTAGGGGCGGTTGGGACAGGGTTAAACTATGGCTACACCTTC	CASSLGAVGTGLNYGYTF
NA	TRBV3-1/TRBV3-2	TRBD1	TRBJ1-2	TGTGCCAGCAGCCAAGATACCGGGACAGCCGACTCTTTTAACTATGGCTACACCTTC	CASSQDTGTADSFNYGYTF
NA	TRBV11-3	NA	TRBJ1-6	TGTGCCAGCAGCTTGCAGACAGATTCACCCCTCCACTTT	CASSLQTDSPLHF
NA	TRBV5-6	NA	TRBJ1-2	TGTGCCAGCAGCTTGGATCGAGTCAGGGTAGACTATGGCTACACCTTC	CASSLDRVRVDYGYTF
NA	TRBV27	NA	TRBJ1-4	TGTGCCAGCAGTTTATCAACAGTTAGTTATCCGTATGAAAAACTGTTTTTT	CASSLSTVSYPYEKLFF
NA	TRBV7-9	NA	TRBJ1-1	TGTGCCAGCAGCTCAGGGACTGAAGCTTTCTTT	CASSSGTEAFF
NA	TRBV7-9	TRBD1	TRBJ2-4	TGTGCCAGCAGCGAAGGACAGGGGGCCAAAAACATTCAGTACTTC	CASSEGQGAKNIQYF
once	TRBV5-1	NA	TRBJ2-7	TGCGCCAGCAGCTTGGACAGGCGATACTACGAGCAGTACTTC	CASSLDRRYYEQYF
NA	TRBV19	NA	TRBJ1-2	TGTGCCAGTAGTATTACAGGGTATGGCTACACCTTC	CASSITGYGYTF
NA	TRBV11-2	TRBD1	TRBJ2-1	TGTGCCAGCAGTCCCCGACGGTTCGGGACAGTGACCTTTGGGCAGTTCTTC	CASSPRRFGTVTFGQFF
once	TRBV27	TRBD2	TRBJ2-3	TGTGCCAGCAGTTTCGTAAGCGGGGGGGCGGTCAAAAGTACGCAGTATTTT	CASSFVSGGAVKSTQYF
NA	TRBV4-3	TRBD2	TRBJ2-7	TGCGCCAGCAGCCAAGAGAGCGGGGCGGGGGGCCATTCCTACGAGCAGTACTTC	CASSQESGAGGHSYEQYF
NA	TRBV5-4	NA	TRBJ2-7	TGTGCCAGCAGCTTGGTTGTAGGGAGCGAGCAGTACTTC	CASSLVVGSEQYF
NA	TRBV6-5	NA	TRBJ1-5	TGTGCCAGCAGTCCTTCGGTAGCCAATCAGCCCCAGCATTTT	CASSPSVANQPQHF
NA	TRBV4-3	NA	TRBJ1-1	TGCGCCAGCAGCCCTAGCTGGGCGGCGGACACTGAAGCTTTCTTT	CASSPSWAADTEAFF
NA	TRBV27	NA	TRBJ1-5	TGTGCCAGCAGTTTTTCCAGGGGTCCCAATCAGCCCCAGCATTTT	CASSFSRGPNQPQHF
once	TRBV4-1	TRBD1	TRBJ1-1	TGCGCCAGCAGCCCCCTTGGAGGGGGCAGCACTGAAGCTTTCTTT	CASSPLGGGSTEAFF
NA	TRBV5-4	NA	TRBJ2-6	TGTGCCAGCAGCTTGGTTACAGGGTCTGGGGCCAACGTCCTGACTTTC	CASSLVTGSGANVLTF
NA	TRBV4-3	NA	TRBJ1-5	TGCGCCAGCAGCCAAGATTATGACAATCGGAATCAGCCCCAGCATTTT	CASSQDYDNRNQPQHF
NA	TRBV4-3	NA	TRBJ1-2	TGCGCCAGCAGCCAAGGCTGGGGGCCTGGTGGCTACACCTTC	CASSQGWGPGGYTF
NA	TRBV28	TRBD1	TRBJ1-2	TGTGCCAGCAGTTTATTCGACAGGGGGCTGGAGGGCTACACCTTC	CASSLFDRGLEGYTF
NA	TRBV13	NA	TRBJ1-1	TGTGCCAGCAGCCGGGCGGGACTGACGATGAACACTGAAGCTTTCTTT	CASSRAGLTMNTEAFF
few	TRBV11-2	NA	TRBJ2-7	TGTGCCAGCAGCTTAGATTGGGCAAGCGGGTTTTACGAGCAGTACTTC	CASSLDWASGFYEQYF
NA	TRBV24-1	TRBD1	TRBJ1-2	TGTGCCACCAGTGACCCGGACAGGGTGGAAGGCTACACCTTC	CATSDPDRVEGYTF
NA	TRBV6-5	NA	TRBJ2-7	TGTGCCAGCAGTTACTCTTGGATTCAGGACTACGAGCAGTACTTC	CASSYSWIQDYEQYF
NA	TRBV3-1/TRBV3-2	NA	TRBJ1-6	TGTGCCAGCAGCCGGAAGGGACTGTATAATTCACCCCTCCACTTT	CASSRKGLYNSPLHF
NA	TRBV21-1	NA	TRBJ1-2	TGTGCCAGCGGTTACAGGGGACCTGGGTCTGGCTACACCTTC	CASGYRGPGSGYTF
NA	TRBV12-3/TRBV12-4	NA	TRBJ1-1	TGTGCCAGCAGTCTAGTATTAAGCCCTGAAGCTTTCTTT	CASSLVLSPEAFF
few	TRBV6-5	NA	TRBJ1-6	TGTGCCAGCAGTTACTTCGGACAGCTAAATTCACCCCTCCACTTT	CASSYFGQLNSPLHF
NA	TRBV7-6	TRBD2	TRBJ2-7	TGTGCCAGCAGCTTGGGGCCTAGCGGTTCTTCCTACGAGCAGTACTTC	CASSLGPSGSSYEQYF
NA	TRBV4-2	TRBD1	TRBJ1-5	TGTGCCAGCAGCCAAGGGGGGACAGGGCCCTATAGCAATCAGCCCCAGCATTTT	CASSQGGTGPYSNQPQHF
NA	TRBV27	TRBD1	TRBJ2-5	TGTGCCAGCAGTTTATCGGGGACAGCGGCGGGTTTGGAGACCCAGTACTTC	CASSLSGTAAGLETQYF
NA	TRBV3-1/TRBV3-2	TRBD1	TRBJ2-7	TGTGCCAGCAGCCCCGGGACAGGGGGCTACGAGCAGTACTTC	CASSPGTGGYEQYF
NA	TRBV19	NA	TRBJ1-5	TGTGCCAGTAGTCGGGATACGGTGGCTAGCAATCAGCCCCAGCATTTT	CASSRDTVASNQPQHF
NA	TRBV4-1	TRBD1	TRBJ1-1	TGCGCCAGCAGCCATTTATCCGGGACAGGGGCCGCTGAAGCTTTCTTT	CASSHLSGTGAAEAFF
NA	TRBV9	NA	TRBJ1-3	TGTGCCAGCAGCGTAGGAGGGGGCTCTGGAAACACCATATATTTT	CASSVGGGSGNTIYF
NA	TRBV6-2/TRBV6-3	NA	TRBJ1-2	TGTGCCAGCAGTTACCGGGCAGGATCGGGAGGCTACACCTTC	CASSYRAGSGGYTF
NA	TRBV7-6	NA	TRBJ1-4	TGTGCCAGCAGCTTCGGTAATAATGAAAAACTGTTTTTT	CASSFGNNEKLFF
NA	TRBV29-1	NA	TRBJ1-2	TGCAGCGTTGTTGCAGGGCCCAACTATGGCTACACCTTC	CSVVAGPNYGYTF
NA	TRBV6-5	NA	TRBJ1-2	TGTGCCAGCAGTTGGGGGGAGGCAGGCTATGGCTACACCTTC	CASSWGEAGYGYTF
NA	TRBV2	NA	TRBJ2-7	TGTGCCAGCAGACTCCTTACTAGCTCCTACGAGCAGTACTTC	CASRLLTSSYEQYF
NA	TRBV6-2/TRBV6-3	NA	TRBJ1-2	TGTGCCAGCAGTTACTCCGCCGACTTGGATGGCTACACCTTC	CASSYSADLDGYTF